A selection of T cell receptor beta chains follows, all from one sample in a study of Tregs in tolerant kidney transplant recipients. Only in-frame clones appear in the TCRdb table, and some are missing; sequencing was by immunoSEQ multiplex PCR. The data hold around 20,000 clones, with roughly 80% observed a single time. The sequencing input was Tregs from blood. The receptors were gathered from a human donor in good health. Each CDR3 is given with its conserved first and last residue. The D gene is left open where the match is weak. Clone sizes are given selectively: once, few, many, or a class where the clone is expanded.

D	J	V	size	CDR3	DNA
-	TRBJ2-7	TRBV5-1	-	CASSLKTGGTYEQYF	TGCGCCAGCAGCTTGAAAACAGGAGGAACCTACGAGCAGTACTTC
TRBD2	TRBJ2-3	TRBV27	once	CASSLTSGGARADTQYF	TGTGCCAGCAGTTTGACTAGCGGGGGGGCCAGGGCAGATACGCAGTATTTT
-	TRBJ1-6	TRBV10-3	-	CAIGRGSYNSPLHF	TGTGCCATCGGGAGGGGCTCCTATAATTCACCCCTCCACTTT
-	TRBJ1-1	TRBV4-1	-	CASSQITGYTEAFF	TGCGCCAGCAGCCAGATTACGGGGTACACTGAAGCTTTCTTT
-	TRBJ1-6	TRBV21-1	-	CASTPRGRANSPLHF	TGTGCCAGCACCCCACGGGGAAGGGCCAATTCACCCCTCCACTTT
-	TRBJ2-5	TRBV6-1	-	CASSGPQGTETQYF	TGTGCCAGCAGTGGGCCTCAGGGAACGGAGACCCAGTACTTC
-	TRBJ1-3	TRBV6-5	few	CASRKSGSGNTIYF	TGTGCCAGCCGTAAATCGGGATCGGGAAACACCATATATTTT
TRBD2	TRBJ2-3	TRBV7-2	-	CASIRGGNTQYF	TGTGCCAGCATCCGGGGGGGGAATACGCAGTATTTT
-	TRBJ2-3	TRBV7-2	-	CATRRAGRSTDTQYF	TGTGCCACCCGACGGGCGGGACGGAGCACAGATACGCAGTATTTT
-	TRBJ2-7	TRBV7-9	-	CASSLGHKYEQYF	TGTGCCAGCAGCTTAGGGCACAAATACGAGCAGTACTTC
-	TRBJ1-1	TRBV10-3	once	CAISESTGRLYTEAFF	TGTGCCATCAGTGAGTCAACGGGACGACTGTACACTGAAGCTTTCTTT
TRBD1	TRBJ1-2	TRBV5-4	few	CASSLQGGSYGYTF	TGTGCCAGCAGCTTACAGGGGGGCAGCTATGGCTACACCTTC
-	TRBJ1-1	TRBV10-3	once	CAISESWLGRGVTEAFF	TGTGCCATCAGTGAGTCGTGGTTAGGACGGGGGGTCACTGAAGCTTTCTTT
-	TRBJ2-7	TRBV30	-	CAWSGGTTVGYEQYF	TGTGCCTGGAGTGGAGGGACCACCGTGGGCTACGAGCAGTACTTC
TRBD1	TRBJ2-7	TRBV6-5	-	CASSYLGGQGIIEQYF	TGTGCCAGCAGTTACTTGGGGGGACAGGGGATCATCGAGCAGTACTTC
TRBD1	TRBJ2-5	TRBV5-1	-	CASPRGRGSQETQYF	TGCGCCAGCCCTCGGGGCAGGGGGTCCCAAGAGACCCAGTACTTC
-	TRBJ1-1	TRBV30	-	CAWSVSGDTEAFF	TGTGCCTGGAGTGTATCAGGGGACACTGAAGCTTTCTTT
-	TRBJ1-1	TRBV10-3	-	CAISEWGTGNTEAFF	TGTGCCATCAGCGAGTGGGGAACTGGGAACACTGAAGCTTTCTTT
-	TRBJ1-2	TRBV19	-	CASSRVNYGYTF	TGTGCCAGTAGTCGAGTTAACTATGGCTACACCTTC
-	TRBJ1-2	TRBV28	-	CASSPPGVVNYGYTF	TGTGCCAGCAGTCCCCCGGGGGTTGTGAACTATGGCTACACCTTC
-	TRBJ1-5	TRBV7-9	-	CASSLGSGEGNQPQHF	TGTGCCAGCAGCTTAGGGAGTGGGGAGGGCAATCAGCCCCAGCATTTT
TRBD2	TRBJ2-3	TRBV6-5	-	CASSREGGTDTQYF	TGTGCCAGCAGCCGGGAGGGAGGTACAGATACGCAGTATTTT
-	TRBJ2-5	TRBV7-9	-	CASRYGGTQETQYF	TGTGCCAGCAGATACGGGGGAACACAAGAGACCCAGTACTTC
TRBD1	TRBJ2-7	TRBV5-8	-	CASSEGQGPTYEQYF	TGTGCCAGCAGCGAGGGACAGGGGCCAACCTACGAGCAGTACTTC
TRBD2	TRBJ2-5	TRBV10-3	-	CAIRPGLEETQYF	TGTGCCATCAGACCGGGACTAGAGGAGACCCAGTACTTC
-	TRBJ1-6	TRBV30	once	CAWSVLSGVGNSPLHF	TGTGCCTGGAGTGTTTTGTCAGGGGTAGGAAATTCACCCCTCCACTTT
-	TRBJ2-5	TRBV9	-	CASSVAGVQETQYF	TGTGCCAGCAGCGTAGCCGGGGTTCAAGAGACCCAGTACTTC
-	TRBJ1-6	TRBV4-1	-	CASSQPRGLSDSPLHF	TGCGCCAGCAGCCAGCCTCGTGGATTGTCGGATTCACCCCTCCACTTT
-	TRBJ2-3	TRBV7-8	-	CASSPKLVITDTQYF	TGTGCCAGCAGCCCCAAGTTGGTAATCACAGATACGCAGTATTTT
-	TRBJ1-2	TRBV7-2	-	CASSLGAAGYDGYTF	TGTGCCAGCAGCTTAGGGGCCGCGGGTTATGATGGCTACACCTTC
-	TRBJ1-6	TRBV7-9	-	CASSWKVSSSYNSPLHF	TGTGCCAGCAGCTGGAAGGTATCAAGCTCCTATAATTCACCCCTCCACTTT
-	TRBJ2-2	TRBV10-3	-	CAIPDGQTGELFF	TGTGCCATCCCTGATGGACAGACCGGGGAGCTGTTTTTT
TRBD1	TRBJ1-4	TRBV5-6	-	CASSLQGVEEKLFF	TGTGCCAGCAGTCTACAGGGGGTTGAGGAAAAACTGTTTTTT
TRBD1	TRBJ2-3	TRBV29-1	-	CSGRYRGGTQYF	TGCAGCGGAAGGTACAGGGGCGGTACGCAGTATTTT
-	TRBJ2-7	TRBV7-8	-	CASSLVPTRVGGEAEQYF	TGTGCCAGCAGCTTAGTTCCGACCAGGGTGGGCGGGGAGGCCGAGCAGTACTTC
-	TRBJ1-1	TRBV10-2	once	CASRKPQANTEAFF	TGCGCCAGCAGGAAACCACAGGCGAACACTGAAGCTTTCTTT
-	TRBJ2-3	TRBV20-1	-	CSARVMSREYF	TGCAGTGCTAGAGTAATGTCAAGGGAGTATTTT